The entry that follows covers one T cell receptor beta chain sequence. Between the trimmed V and J ends, which lost 5 bases and 4 bases, there was a span of 9 bases. Germline assignment: CDR1 SNHLY and CDR2 FYNNEI. The CDR3 is made up of 12 amino acids. The data were obtained in a study of OX40 agonist ivuxolimab in advanced cancers. The table came from immunoSEQ multiplex PCR; TCRdb's copy has only in-frame clones and leaves some out. The table shows under 100,000 clones, with 88% occurring only once. The specimen was CD4+ or CD8+ T cells sorted from blood, collected in a trial of the OX40 agonist ivuxolimab. The genes are TRBV2 and TRBJ2-7; no clear D. This receptor was identified in an adult with an advanced solid tumor such as melanoma, head and neck, liver or kidney cancer. CDR3 sequence: CASSLDGYEQYF. The CDR3 nucleotides read TGTGCCAGCAGTTTGGACGGGTACGAGCAGTACTTC.